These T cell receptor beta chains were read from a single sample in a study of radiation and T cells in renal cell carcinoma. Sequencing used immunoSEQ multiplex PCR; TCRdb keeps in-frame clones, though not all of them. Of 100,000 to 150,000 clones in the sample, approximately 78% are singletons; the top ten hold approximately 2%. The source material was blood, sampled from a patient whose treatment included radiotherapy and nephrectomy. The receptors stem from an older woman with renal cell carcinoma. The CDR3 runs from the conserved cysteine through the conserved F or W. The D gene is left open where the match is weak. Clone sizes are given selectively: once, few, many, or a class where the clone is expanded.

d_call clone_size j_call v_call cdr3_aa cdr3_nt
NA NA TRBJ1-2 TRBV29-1 CSVELTDILGGYTF TGCAGCGTTGAATTAACCGACATTTTAGGGGGCTACACCTTC
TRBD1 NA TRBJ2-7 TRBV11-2 CASKLRDRGHEQYF TGTGCCAGCAAACTCCGGGACAGGGGGCACGAGCAGTACTTC
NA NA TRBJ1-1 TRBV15 CATSREAGENTEAFF TGTGCCACCAGCAGAGAGGCAGGGGAGAACACTGAAGCTTTCTTT
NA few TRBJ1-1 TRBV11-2 CASSLWGGANTEAFF TGTGCCAGCAGCTTATGGGGAGGGGCGAACACTGAAGCTTTCTTT
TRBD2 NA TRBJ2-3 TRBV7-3 CASSPSGSPADTQYF TGTGCCAGCAGCCCTAGCGGGAGTCCGGCAGATACGCAGTATTTT
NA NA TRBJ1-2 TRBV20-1 CSARKLGYTF TGCAGTGCTAGAAAGCTCGGCTACACCTTC
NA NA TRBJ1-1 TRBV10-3 CAISEKQGTEAFF TGTGCCATCAGTGAGAAACAGGGAACTGAAGCTTTCTTT
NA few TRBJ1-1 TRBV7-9 CASSLRGWGQPSNTEAFF TGTGCCAGCAGCTTAAGGGGTTGGGGTCAGCCCTCGAACACTGAAGCTTTCTTT
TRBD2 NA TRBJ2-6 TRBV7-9 CASSARPAGVAGANVLTF TGTGCCAGCAGCGCAAGGCCAGCGGGGGTCGCTGGGGCCAACGTCCTGACTTTC
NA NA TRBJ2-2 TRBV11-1 CASGVASNTGELFF TGTGCCAGCGGAGTGGCCTCGAACACCGGGGAGCTGTTTTTT
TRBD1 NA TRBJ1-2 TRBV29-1 CSANGQGSIGYTF TGCAGCGCAAACGGACAGGGCTCTATAGGCTACACCTTC
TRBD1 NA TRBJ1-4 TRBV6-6 CASNTGTVNEKLFF TGTGCCAGCAACACCGGGACAGTGAATGAAAAACTGTTTTTT
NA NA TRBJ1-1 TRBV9 CASRPDRNTEAFF TGTGCCAGCAGACCGGACAGAAACACTGAAGCTTTCTTT
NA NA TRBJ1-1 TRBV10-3 CAISTGPNTEAFF TGTGCCATCAGCACGGGACCGAACACTGAAGCTTTCTTT
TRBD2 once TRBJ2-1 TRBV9 CASSVRGTASGDLSEQFF TGTGCCAGCAGCGTAAGGGGGACCGCTAGCGGGGATCTGAGTGAGCAGTTCTTC
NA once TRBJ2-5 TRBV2 CASSESSRGEETQYF TGTGCCAGCAGTGAAAGCTCCAGGGGGGAAGAGACCCAGTACTTC
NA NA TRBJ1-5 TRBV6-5 CASSYSPRDDQPQHF TGTGCCAGCAGTTACTCACCCAGGGATGATCAGCCCCAGCATTTT
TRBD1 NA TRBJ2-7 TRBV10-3 CAIRDSRYEQYF TGTGCCATTCGGGACAGCCGCTACGAGCAGTACTTC
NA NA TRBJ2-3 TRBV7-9 CASSLYNRADTQYF TGTGCCAGCAGCTTGTATAACAGAGCAGATACGCAGTATTTT
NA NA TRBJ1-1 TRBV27 CASSFTGMSTEAFF TGTGCCAGCAGCTTTACAGGGATGAGCACTGAAGCTTTCTTT
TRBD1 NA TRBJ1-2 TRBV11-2 CASSLDRVGGYTF TGTGCCAGCAGCTTGGACAGGGTTGGTGGCTACACCTTC
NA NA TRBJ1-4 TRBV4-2 CASSQDRRGSGKLFF TGTGCCAGCAGCCAAGATAGAAGGGGGAGCGGAAAACTGTTTTTT
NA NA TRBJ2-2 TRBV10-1 CASSEFVTGELFF TGCGCCAGCAGTGAGTTTGTCACCGGGGAGCTGTTTTTT
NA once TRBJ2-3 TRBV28 CASSWLVGGTDTQYF TGTGCCAGCAGTTGGCTTGTGGGTGGCACAGATACGCAGTATTTT
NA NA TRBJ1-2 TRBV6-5 CASSYSSQNGYTF TGTGCCAGCAGTTACTCGAGTCAGAATGGCTACACCTTC
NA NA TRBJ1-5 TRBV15 CATSREWDNQPQHF TGTGCCACCAGCAGAGAGTGGGACAATCAGCCCCAGCATTTT
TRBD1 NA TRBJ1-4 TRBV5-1 CASSSRDRGDNEKLFF TGCGCCAGCAGCTCCCGGGACAGGGGCGATAATGAAAAACTGTTTTTT
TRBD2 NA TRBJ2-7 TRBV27 CASSLKSGSSGNSYEQYF TGTGCCAGCAGTTTAAAGTCCGGTTCTAGCGGAAACTCCTACGAGCAGTACTTC
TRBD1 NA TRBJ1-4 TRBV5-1 CASSLAPGTENEKLFF TGCGCCAGCAGCTTGGCCCCCGGGACAGAAAATGAAAAACTGTTTTTT
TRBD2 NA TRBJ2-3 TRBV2 CASSEARGGGSTDTQYF TGTGCCAGCAGTGAAGCTCGGGGCGGGGGTAGCACAGATACGCAGTATTTT
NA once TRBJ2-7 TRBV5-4 CASSLEGEQYF TGTGCCAGCAGCTTGGAGGGCGAGCAGTACTTC
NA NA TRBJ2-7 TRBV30 CALKIDYSYEQYF TGTGCCCTGAAAATCGATTACTCCTACGAGCAGTACTTC
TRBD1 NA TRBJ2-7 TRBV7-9 CASSPKVRTGGFYEQYF TGTGCCAGCAGCCCAAAGGTCCGGACAGGGGGCTTTTACGAGCAGTACTTC
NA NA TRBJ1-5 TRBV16 CASSQSRTAGKSQHF TGTGCCAGCAGCCAATCGAGGACAGCGGGCAAGAGCCAGCATTTT
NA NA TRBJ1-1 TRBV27 CASSLLGVNTEAFF TGTGCCAGCAGTTTATTGGGTGTGAACACTGAAGCTTTCTTT
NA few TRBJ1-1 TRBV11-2 CASTTEYDTEAFF TGTGCCAGCACCACGGAGTATGACACTGAAGCTTTCTTT
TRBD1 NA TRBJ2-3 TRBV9 CASSPTPGQGQDTQYF TGTGCCAGCAGCCCTACTCCGGGACAGGGGCAAGATACGCAGTATTTT
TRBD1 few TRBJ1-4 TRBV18 CASSPQGTDEKLFF TGTGCCAGCTCACCACAAGGGACAGATGAAAAACTGTTTTTT
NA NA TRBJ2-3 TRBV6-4 CASSAHSNTDTQYF TGTGCCAGCAGTGCACACAGTAACACAGATACGCAGTATTTT
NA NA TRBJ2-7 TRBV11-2 CASSSYEQYF TGTGCCAGCAGCTCGTACGAGCAGTACTTC
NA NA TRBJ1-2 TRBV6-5 CASSPWFGYTF TGTGCCAGCAGCCCATGGTTTGGCTACACCTTC
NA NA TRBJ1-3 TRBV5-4 CASSLVGSGNTIYF TGTGCCAGCAGCTTGGTGGGCTCTGGAAACACCATATATTTT
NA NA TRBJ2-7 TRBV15 CATSVDGARYEQYF TGTGCCACCAGCGTGGACGGAGCCCGCTACGAGCAGTACTTC
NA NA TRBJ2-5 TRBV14 CASSSGHQETQYF TGTGCCAGCAGCTCCGGACACCAAGAGACCCAGTACTTC
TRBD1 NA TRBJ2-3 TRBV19 CASSSGTGFSTDTQYF TGTGCCAGTAGTTCGGGGACAGGGTTTAGCACAGATACGCAGTATTTT
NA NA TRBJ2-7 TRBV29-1 CSVNRARGREQYF TGCAGCGTGAACCGGGCACGAGGGCGGGAGCAGTACTTC
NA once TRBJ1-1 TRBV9 CASSVGTVNAEAFF TGTGCCAGCAGCGTAGGGACGGTGAACGCTGAAGCTTTCTTT
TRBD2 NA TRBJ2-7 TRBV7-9 CASSLSGGRQPYEQYF TGTGCCAGCAGCCTTTCGGGGGGACGGCAACCCTACGAGCAGTACTTC
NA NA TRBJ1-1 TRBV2 CASSEAEGGAFF TGTGCCAGCAGTGAAGCCGAGGGGGGAGCTTTCTTT
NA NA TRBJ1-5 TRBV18 CASSPPSGAYVQPQHF TGTGCCAGCTCACCACCGTCAGGGGCCTATGTACAGCCCCAGCATTTT
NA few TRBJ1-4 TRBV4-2 CASSQGQGGEKLFF TGTGCCAGCAGCCAAGGGCAGGGTGGGGAAAAACTGTTTTTT
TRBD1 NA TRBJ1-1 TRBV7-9 CASSSLGQGVAFF TGTGCCAGCAGCTCTCTAGGACAGGGTGTTGCTTTCTTT
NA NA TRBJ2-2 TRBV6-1 CASRLRENTGELFF TGTGCCAGCCGGCTACGGGAAAACACCGGGGAGCTGTTTTTT